This TCR beta chain stems from a study of cytomegalovirus exposure and HLA in healthy donors. The overall study: The same platform used for the approximately 670 first-cohort repertoires was also used for the 95 to 150 validation repertoires, as a later analysis reported.

An approximately 120-subject validation cohort, separate from the 666-subject first cohort, supplied the donors. Germline CDR1 is PRHDT and CDR2 is FYEKMQ (reference sequence). This CDR3 contains 13 residues. V lost 2 bases to trimming and J lost 7 bases, with 9 bases between them. Using immunoSEQ multiplex PCR, the repertoire was profiled, and TCRdb retains in-frame clones only, with some absent. Among 65,000 to 75,000 clones listed, 94% were seen once. Study outcomes and limitations: In the 120 or so validation repertoires, 94% of cluster scores exceeded 0, per a later analysis. The study listed about 150 cytomegalovirus-associated TCR beta chains.

Comment on this clone: Its antigen remains unknown.

Sample: PBMCs. The chain has TRBV13 and TRBJ1-5; D gene unclear. This sequence originates from a man aged 18-30 years in good health and CMV-seropositive. DNA of the CDR3: TGTGCCAGCAGCTTACGGGGATTGCAGCCCCAGCATTTT. Translation gives CASSLRGLQPQHF.